The clone carrying this TCR beta chain appeared a few times. The antigen is undetermined. Sorted naive CD8 T cells were those defined as CD8+CD4-CCR7+CD45RA+. Previously described methods and listed TCR primers produced bulk TCR libraries. TCRdb re-derived calls from the PCR reads in MiXCR, one entry per CDR3 protein. The sample lists a few hundred thousand distinct CDR3 sequences, 25% occurring once. These data come from a study of molecular identifiers for immune sequencing clone quantification. Study background: Replicates split RNA from around 20,000 or 100,000 naive CD8 cells five ways, and the researchers sequenced four portions.

Trimming at V came to 2 bases and at J to 8 bases, leaving 8 bases not matched to a gene. The CDR3 is 15 residues long. The germline gives CDR1 SGHDT, CDR2 YYEEEE. Regarding the study as a whole: Clones above 20 RNA copies contained over 98% of effector molecules and under 1% of naive molecules.

The chain combines TRBV5-6 with TRBJ2-1; the match to TRBD1 covers 9 bases. This clonotype originated in a human donor in good health. Some libraries in this study had Jurkat cell RNA spiked in. Sequenced sample: naive CD8+ T cells from blood, with Jurkat cell RNA spiked in. Subset in this sample: FACS-sorted CD8+CD4-CCR7+CD45RA+ naive T cells. The CDR3 reads CASSLAGQGFYEQFF. CDR3 nucleotides: TGTGCCAGCAGCTTAGCGGGACAGGGTTTCTATGAGCAGTTCTTC. Combining the CDR3 with reference TRBV5-6 and TRBJ2-1 gives the whole variable domain DAGVTQSPTHLIKTRGQQVTLRCSPKSGHDTVSWYQQALGQGPQFIFQYYEEEERQRGNFPDRFSGHQFPNYSSELNVNALLLGDSALYLCASSLAGQGFYEQFFGPGTRLTVL.